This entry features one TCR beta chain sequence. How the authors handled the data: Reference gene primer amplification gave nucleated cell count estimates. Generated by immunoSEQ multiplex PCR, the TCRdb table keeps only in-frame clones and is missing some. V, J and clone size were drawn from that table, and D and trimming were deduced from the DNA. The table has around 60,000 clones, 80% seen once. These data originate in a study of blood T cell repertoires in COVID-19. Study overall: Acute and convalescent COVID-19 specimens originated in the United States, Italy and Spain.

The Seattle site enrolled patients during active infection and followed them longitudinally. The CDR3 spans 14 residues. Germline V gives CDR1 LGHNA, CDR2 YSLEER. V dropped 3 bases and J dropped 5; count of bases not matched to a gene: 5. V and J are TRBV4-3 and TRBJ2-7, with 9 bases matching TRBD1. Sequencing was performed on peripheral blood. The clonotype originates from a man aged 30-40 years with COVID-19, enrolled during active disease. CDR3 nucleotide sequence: TGCGCCAGCAGCCAGAGGACAGGGGCCCACGAGCAGTACTTC. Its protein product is CASSQRTGAHEQYF.